The 14 T cell receptor beta chains listed next were all sequenced from one sample in a study of T cells in localized non-small cell lung cancer. Here immunoSEQ multiplex PCR was the method, and the copy in TCRdb shows in-frame clones only, minus some. Among about 26,000 clones listed, approximately 81% were seen once. The sequencing here drew on peripheral blood, taken before any cancer treatment. All receptors derive from a man aged 40 to 75 with stage III squamous cell lung carcinoma.

The chain has TRBV28 and TRBJ1-2; 8 bases map to TRBD1. The CDR3 has 12 amino acids. V dropped 5 bases and J dropped 8; count of bases not matched to a gene: 4. Germline V gene data show CDR1 as MDHEN and CDR2 as SYDVKM. CDR3 sequence: CASSPGQGGYTF. For the CDR3, the DNA is TGTGCCAGCAGTCCAGGACAGGGCGGCTACACCTTC.

J is TRBJ1-3 and V is TRBV10-3; D is ambiguous. Germline loops: CDR1 ENHRY, CDR2 SYGVKD. Deletions cut 4 bases from V and 0 bases from J, with 10 bases between. The CDR3 extends over 15 amino acids. CDR3 DNA: TGTGCCATCAGTGCCAATCCCCGCTCTGGAAACACCATATATTTT. Amino acids: CAISANPRSGNTIYF.

The V gene is TRBV7-8, the J gene TRBJ2-5; a possible D gene is TRBD1 (6 bases). The germline V gene encodes CDR1 SGHVS and CDR2 FQNEAQ. This CDR3 spans 13 amino acids. V gave up 5 bases and J gave up 5 bases, with 12 bases separating them. CDR3 residues: CASSQQGLETQYF. CDR3 nucleotide sequence: TGTGCCAGCAGCCAGCAGGGGTTGGAGACCCAGTACTTC.

The chain has TRBV7-9 and TRBJ1-3; D may be TRBD1 (5 bases). V lost 2 bases, J lost 4 bases, and 15 bases lay in between. CDR1 and CDR2 from the germline V gene are SEHNR and FQNEAQ (reference sequence). The CDR3 extends over 16 amino acids. The CDR3 bases are TGTGCCAGCAGCTTATATGGACATACGGAAGGAAACACCATATATTTT. Its protein product is CASSLYGHTEGNTIYF.

The rearrangement joins TRBV9 to TRBJ2-5; 13 bases map to TRBD2. CDR1 SGDLS and CDR2 YYNGEE come from the germline V gene. V dropped 3 bases and J dropped 3; count of bases not matched to a gene: 2. This CDR3 has 15 amino acids. DNA of the CDR3: TGTGCCAGCAGCGAGGGGACTAGCGGGAAAGAGACCCAGTACTTC. This encodes CASSEGTSGKETQYF.

The V call is TRBV7-2, the J call TRBJ2-1, with D uncertain. The germline gives CDR1 SGHTA, CDR2 FQGNSA. The CDR3 runs 13 residues. Trimming shortened V by 3 bases and J by 6 bases, and 9 bases separated the two germline ends. CDR3 loop: CASSFAPINEQFF. The CDR3 DNA follows: TGTGCCAGCAGCTTTGCCCCCATCAATGAGCAGTTCTTC.

This clone turned up a few times. The chain links TRBV28 to TRBJ1-1; D is uncertain. Between the trimmed V and J ends, which lost 2 bases and 3 bases, there was a span of 7 bases. The germline gives CDR1 MDHEN, CDR2 SYDVKM. The CDR3 covers 13 residues. This chain's CDR3 is CASSLVGDTEAFF. The CDR3 DNA is TGTGCCAGCAGTTTAGTAGGTGACACTGAAGCTTTCTTT.

The J gene is TRBJ2-1, the V gene TRBV5-1; 12 positions agree with TRBD2. The CDR3 sequence is 17 residues long. With V trimmed by 0 bases and J by 6 bases, 7 bases remained unmatched. Germline V gene lookup returns CDR1 SGHRS and CDR2 YFSETQ. CDR3 region: CASSLVASGGAFNEQFF. As DNA, the CDR3 is TGCGCCAGCAGCTTGGTGGCTAGCGGGGGGGCGTTCAATGAGCAGTTCTTC. Filled out from reference TRBV5-1 and TRBJ2-1, the complete variable domain reads KAGVTQTPRYLIKTRGQQVTLSCSPISGHRSVSWYQQTPGQGLQFLFEYFSETQRNKGNFPGRFSGRQFSNSRSEMNVSTLELGDSALYLCASSLVASGGAFNEQFFGPGTRLTVL.

The chain combines TRBV7-9 with TRBJ2-7, with 9 bases matching TRBD1. Trimming removed 4 bases from V and 5 bases from J; junction bases left unmatched: 6. The germline V gene encodes CDR1 SEHNR and CDR2 FQNEAQ (reference sequence). The CDR3 extends over 14 amino acids. CDR3 residues: CASSYGTGNDEQYF. CDR3 sequence (DNA): TGTGCCAGCAGCTACGGGACAGGGAACGACGAGCAGTACTTC.

This chain links TRBV23-1 with TRBJ2-7; no definite D call. TRBV23-1 has ORF status, its function being uncertain. Between the trimmed V and J ends, which lost 6 bases and 4 bases, there was a span of 13 bases. This CDR3 region has 13 residues. This CDR3 reads CASSHPGSYEQYV. The CDR3 DNA sequence: TGCGCCAGCAGCCACCCTGGCAGTTACGAGCAGTACGTC.

This clone has just a few counts. The chain joins TRBV18 to TRBJ1-5; D gene ambiguous. Germline V CDR1 and CDR2: KGHSH, LQKENI. Trimming pared 6 bases from V and 0 bases from J, leaving 3 bases between. This CDR3 has 12 amino acids. The CDR3 region is CASSYSNQPQHF. CDR3 nucleotides: TGTGCCAGCTCTTATAGCAATCAGCCCCAGCATTTT.

The genes are TRBV4-1 and TRBJ1-5; D perhaps matches TRBD1 (6 bases). Between the trimmed V and J ends, which lost 1 base and 4 bases, there was a span of 20 bases. This CDR3 is built from 18 residues. Looked up from germline, CDR1 is MGHRA and CDR2 is YSYEKL. The CDR3 reads CASSQGPPRGRGNQPQHF. The CDR3 nucleotides are TGCGCCAGCAGCCAAGGCCCCCCCAGGGGAAGGGGAAATCAGCCCCAGCATTTT.

This chain joins TRBV18 and TRBJ2-7; D gene ambiguous. This CDR3 is 12 amino acids long. Deletions cut 2 bases from V and 5 bases from J, with 7 bases between. The germline V gene encodes CDR1 KGHSH and CDR2 LQKENI. This CDR3 is CASSPYADEQYF. CDR3 coding DNA: TGTGCCAGCTCACCATACGCGGACGAGCAGTACTTC.

The chain uses TRBV11-2 and TRBJ1-3; TRBD1 matches 9 bases. After removal of 5 bases from V and 4 bases from J, the junction contained 9 bases not matched to a gene. Germline V CDR1 and CDR2: SGHAT, FQNNGV. The CDR3 covers 16 residues. The CDR3 here is CASSTQGQGVGNTIYF. CDR3 in DNA: TGTGCCAGCAGCACCCAGGGACAGGGTGTCGGAAACACCATATATTTT.